A single T cell receptor beta chain is shown here with its context. Its antigen remains unknown. Profiled with immunoSEQ multiplex PCR; TCRdb holds only in-frame clones, not every one. The top ten hold roughly 0.17% of the sample, which has 96,000 or so clones, 92% seen once. The data were taken from a study of graft-versus-host responses after intestinal transplantation. Turning to the study itself: Transplant recipients had multivisceral, liver-intestinal, or isolated intestinal grafts. Induction using anti-thymocyte globulin, followed by tacrolimus and steroids for about 3 years, was given to all recipients.

Whole-study results and caveats: GvH clones were found in recipient marrow; some appeared first in ileum or blood. Circulating GvH clone levels at their peak were associated with HvG declines (early post-transplant).

V lost 4 bases to trimming and J lost 0 bases, with 11 bases between them. Germline V lookup: CDR1 SGDLS, CDR2 YYNGEE. The CDR3 is 15 residues long. The chain has TRBV9 and TRBJ2-1; D remains ambiguous. This sequence was found in a human donor who received an intestinal transplant. The starting material was unstimulated CD4+ T cells sorted from spleen or lymph node cells, obtained before intestinal transplant. The CDR3 region is CASSPRVSSYNEQFF. DNA of the CDR3: TGTGCCAGCAGCCCCCGGGTGTCCTCCTACAATGAGCAGTTCTTC. Together with reference TRBV9 and TRBJ2-1, the CDR3 gives the full variable domain: DSGVTQTPKHLITATGQRVTLRCSPRSGDLSVYWYQQSLDQGLQFLIQYYNGEERAKGNILERFSAQQFPDLHSELNLSSLELGDSALYFCASSPRVSSYNEQFFGPGTRLTVL.